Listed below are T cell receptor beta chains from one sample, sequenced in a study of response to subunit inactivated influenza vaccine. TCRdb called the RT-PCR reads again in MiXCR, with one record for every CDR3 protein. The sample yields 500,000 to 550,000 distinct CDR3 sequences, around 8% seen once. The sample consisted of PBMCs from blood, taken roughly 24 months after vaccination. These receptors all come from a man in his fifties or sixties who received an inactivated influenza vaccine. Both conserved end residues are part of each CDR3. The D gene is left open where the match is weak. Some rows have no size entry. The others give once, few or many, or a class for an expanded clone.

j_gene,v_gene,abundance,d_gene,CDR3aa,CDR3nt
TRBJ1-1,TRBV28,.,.,CTTGGGRNTEAFF,TGTACCACCGGCGGGGGGAGGAACACTGAAGCTTTCTTT
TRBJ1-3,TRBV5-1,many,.,CASSLGTDGNTIYF,TGCGCCAGCAGCTTGGGGACCGATGGAAACACCATATATTTT
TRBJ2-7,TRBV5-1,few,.,CASSSASNSRPYEQYF,TGCGCCAGCAGCTCAGCTTCAAACTCCCGCCCCTACGAGCAGTACTTC
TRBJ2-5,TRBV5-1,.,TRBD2,CASSAGLAPNQETQYF,TGCGCCAGCAGCGCCGGACTAGCTCCGAATCAAGAGACCCAGTACTTC
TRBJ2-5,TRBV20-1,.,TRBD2,CSASQDRGLAGLETQYF,TGCAGTGCTAGCCAGGACCGGGGACTAGCGGGTTTAGAGACCCAGTACTTC
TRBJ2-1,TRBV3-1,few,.,CASSHLPRGSLANEQFF,TGTGCCAGCAGCCATCTTCCGAGGGGGAGTTTAGCCAATGAGCAGTTCTTC
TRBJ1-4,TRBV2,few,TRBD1,CASSDRDRGLEKLFF,TGTGCCAGCAGCGACCGGGACAGGGGGCTTGAAAAACTGTTTTTT
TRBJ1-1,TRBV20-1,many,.,CSARDPVGVFF,TGCAGTGCTAGAGATCCGGTGGGTGTCTTCTTT
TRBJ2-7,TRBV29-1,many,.,CSVEQGLGEQYF,TGCAGCGTTGAACAGGGTTTGGGGGAGCAGTACTTC
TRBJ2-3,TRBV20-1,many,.,CRGGRVSTDTQYF,TGCAGGGGGGGGCGGGTTAGCACAGATACGCAGTATTTT
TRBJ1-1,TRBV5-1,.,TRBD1,CASSLVAGGDTEAFF,TGCGCCAGCAGCTTGGTGGCAGGGGGGGACACTGAAGCTTTCTTT
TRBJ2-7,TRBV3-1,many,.,CASTPSYRATYEQYF,TGTGCCAGCACGCCTTCATACAGGGCCACCTACGAGCAGTACTTC
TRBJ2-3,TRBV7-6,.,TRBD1,CASSPLANTGGNTDTQYF,TGTGCCAGCAGCCCGCTAGCGAACACAGGGGGCAACACAGATACGCAGTATTTT
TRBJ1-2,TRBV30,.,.,CAWSLGGGYTF,TGTGCCTGGAGTTTGGGAGGGGGCTACACCTTC
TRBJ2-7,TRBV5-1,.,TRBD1,CASSLPGQDSYEQYF,TGCGCCAGCAGCTTACCGGGACAGGACTCCTACGAGCAGTACTTC
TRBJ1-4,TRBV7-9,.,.,CASSPRTDEKLFF,TGTGCCAGCAGCCCGAGGACGGATGAAAAACTGTTTTTT
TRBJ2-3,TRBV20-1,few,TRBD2,CSARDTGGDTQYF,TGCAGTGCTAGAGACACCGGGGGGGATACGCAGTATTTT
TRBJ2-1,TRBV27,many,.,CASSPTVYNEQFF,TGTGCCAGCAGCCCGACAGTCTACAATGAGCAGTTCTTC
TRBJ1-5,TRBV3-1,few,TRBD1,CASSQGIPGQAFEGKQPQHF,TGTGCCAGCAGCCAGGGGATACCGGGACAGGCATTTGAAGGAAAGCAGCCCCAGCATTTT
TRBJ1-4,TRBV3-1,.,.,CASSQVAGLREKLFF,TGTGCCAGCAGCCAAGTTGCAGGGCTCCGTGAAAAACTGTTTTTT
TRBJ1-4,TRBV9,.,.,CASSPGGNEGEKLFF,TGTGCCAGCAGCCCAGGCGGGAATGAAGGCGAAAAACTGTTTTTT
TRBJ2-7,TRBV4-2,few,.,CASSRSGAGEQYF,TGTGCCAGCAGCCGCTCCGGGGCCGGCGAGCAGTACTTC
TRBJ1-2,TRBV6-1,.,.,CASSEWVALGYTF,TGTGCCAGCAGTGAATGGGTAGCCCTTGGCTACACCTTC
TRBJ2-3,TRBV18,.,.,CASSRAGRTDTQYF,TGTGCCAGCTCACGGGCGGGGCGCACAGATACGCAGTATTTT
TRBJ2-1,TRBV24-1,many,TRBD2,CATSDPLPSSGPTNEQFF,TGTGCCACCAGTGACCCACTCCCGTCTAGCGGTCCAACCAATGAGCAGTTCTTC
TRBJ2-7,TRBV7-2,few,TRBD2,CASSPQGGRGEEQYF,TGTGCCAGCAGCCCACAGGGCGGGAGGGGAGAAGAGCAGTACTTC
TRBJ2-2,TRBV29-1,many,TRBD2,CSVKWLTGGSNTGELFF,TGCAGCGTCAAGTGGTTGACGGGGGGGTCGAACACCGGGGAGCTGTTTTTT
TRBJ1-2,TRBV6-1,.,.,CASSRAFRDYGYTF,TGTGCCAGCAGTCGGGCCTTTAGGGACTATGGCTACACCTTC
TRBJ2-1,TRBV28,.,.,CASRSPSPNEQFF,TGTGCCAGCAGGTCCCCGTCCCCCAATGAGCAGTTCTTC
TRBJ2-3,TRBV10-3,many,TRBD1,CAISRTGEGADTQYF,TGTGCCATCAGCAGGACAGGGGAAGGAGCAGATACGCAGTATTTT
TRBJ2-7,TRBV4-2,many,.,CASSQERGSAYEQYF,TGTGCCAGCAGCCAAGAGAGGGGGAGTGCGTACGAGCAGTACTTC
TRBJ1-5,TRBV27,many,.,CASRANQPQHF,TGTGCCAGCAGGGCCAATCAGCCCCAGCATTTT
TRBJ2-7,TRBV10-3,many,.,CAISPTDSSYEQYF,TGTGCCATCAGCCCGACAGACAGCTCCTACGAGCAGTACTTC
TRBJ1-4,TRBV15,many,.,CATSTGGASNEKLFF,TGTGCCACCAGCACTGGGGGGGCCTCTAATGAAAAACTGTTTTTT
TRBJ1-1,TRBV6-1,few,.,CASNLRGIGTEAFF,TGTGCCAGCAACCTGCGTGGGATCGGCACTGAAGCTTTCTTT
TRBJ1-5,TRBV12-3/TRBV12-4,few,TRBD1,CASDRGPLYSNQPQHF,TGTGCCAGCGACAGGGGGCCCTTGTATAGCAATCAGCCCCAGCATTTT
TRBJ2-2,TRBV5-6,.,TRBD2,CASSLGTSDTGELFF,TGTGCCAGCAGCTTGGGGACTAGCGACACCGGGGAGCTGTTTTTT
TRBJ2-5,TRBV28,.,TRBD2,CASSLAEFQETQYF,TGTGCCAGCAGTCTAGCGGAGTTCCAAGAGACCCAGTACTTC
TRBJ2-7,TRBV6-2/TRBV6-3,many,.,CASSPAWGVHEQYF,TGTGCCAGCAGTCCAGCATGGGGAGTACACGAGCAGTACTTC
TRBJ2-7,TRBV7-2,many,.,CASSSTRYYEQYF,TGTGCCAGCAGCTCAACGAGATACTACGAGCAGTACTTC
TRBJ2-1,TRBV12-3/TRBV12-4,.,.,CASILGSMGGPTSYNEQFF,TGTGCCAGCATCCTAGGGTCGATGGGCGGGCCAACTTCCTACAATGAGCAGTTCTTC
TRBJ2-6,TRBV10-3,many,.,CAISGSVDSGANVLTF,TGTGCCATCAGTGGGTCCGTGGACTCTGGGGCCAACGTCCTGACTTTC
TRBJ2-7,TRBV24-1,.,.,CATSDWDVDEQYF,TGTGCCACCAGTGACTGGGACGTAGACGAGCAGTACTTC
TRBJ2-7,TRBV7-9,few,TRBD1,CASSIKRRDRSYEQYF,TGTGCCAGCAGTATTAAGCGAAGGGACAGATCCTACGAGCAGTACTTC
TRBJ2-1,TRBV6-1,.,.,CASKQLQSSYNEQFF,TGTGCCAGCAAGCAACTGCAGAGCTCCTACAATGAGCAGTTCTTC
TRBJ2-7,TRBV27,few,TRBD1,CASSFAGQGNEQYF,TGTGCCAGCAGTTTTGCGGGACAGGGAAACGAGCAGTACTTC
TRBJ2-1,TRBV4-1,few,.,CASSQYRYEQFF,TGCGCCAGCAGCCAATATCGCTATGAGCAGTTCTTC
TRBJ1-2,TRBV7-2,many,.,CASSLQGIGYGYTF,TGTGCCAGCAGCTTACAGGGTATAGGCTATGGCTACACCTTC
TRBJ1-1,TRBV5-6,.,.,CASSFRKGLNTEAFF,TGTGCCAGCAGCTTTCGAAAGGGATTGAACACTGAAGCTTTCTTT
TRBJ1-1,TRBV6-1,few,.,CASSESMVRVPWWAFF,TGTGCCAGCAGTGAAAGTATGGTCCGAGTTCCGTGGTGGGCTTTCTTT
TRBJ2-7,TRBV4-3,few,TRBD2,CASSQVLVTSAEQYF,TGCGCCAGCAGCCAAGTCCTAGTGACTAGCGCCGAGCAGTACTTC
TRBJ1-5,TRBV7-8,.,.,CASSLREIFNQPQHF,TGTGCCAGCAGCCTCCGGGAAATTTTTAATCAGCCCCAGCATTTT
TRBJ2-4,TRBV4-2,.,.,CASSQEVPRRGKNIQYF,TGTGCCAGCAGCCAAGAGGTCCCTAGACGCGGCAAAAACATTCAGTACTTC
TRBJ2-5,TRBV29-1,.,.,CSVLVRGTQETQYF,TGCAGCGTTCTGGTCAGGGGCACCCAAGAGACCCAGTACTTC